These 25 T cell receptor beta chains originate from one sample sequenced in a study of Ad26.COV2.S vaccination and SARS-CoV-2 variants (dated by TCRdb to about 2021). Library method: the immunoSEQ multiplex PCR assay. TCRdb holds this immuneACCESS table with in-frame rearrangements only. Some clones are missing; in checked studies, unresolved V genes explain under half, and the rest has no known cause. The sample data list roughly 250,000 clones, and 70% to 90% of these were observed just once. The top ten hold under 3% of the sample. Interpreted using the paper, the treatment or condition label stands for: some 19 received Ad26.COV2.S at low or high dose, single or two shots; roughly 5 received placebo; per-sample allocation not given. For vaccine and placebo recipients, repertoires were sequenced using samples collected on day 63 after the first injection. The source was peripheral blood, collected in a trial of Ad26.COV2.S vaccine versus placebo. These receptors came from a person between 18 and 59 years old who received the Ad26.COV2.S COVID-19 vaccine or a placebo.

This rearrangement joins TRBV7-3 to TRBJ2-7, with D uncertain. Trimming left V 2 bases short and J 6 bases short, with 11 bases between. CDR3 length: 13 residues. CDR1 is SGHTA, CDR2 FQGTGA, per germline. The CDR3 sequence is CASSLYETTEQYF. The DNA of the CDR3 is TGTGCCAGCAGCTTATACGAGACAACCGAGCAGTACTTC.

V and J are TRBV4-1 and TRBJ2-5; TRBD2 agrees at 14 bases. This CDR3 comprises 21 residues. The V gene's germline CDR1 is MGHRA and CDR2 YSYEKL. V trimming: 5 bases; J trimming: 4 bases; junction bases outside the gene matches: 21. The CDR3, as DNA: TGCGCCAGCAGCTACTCCCGACTAGCGGGGGGGGTGGAATATGGTAGAGAGACCCAGTACTTC. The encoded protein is CASSYSRLAGGVEYGRETQYF.

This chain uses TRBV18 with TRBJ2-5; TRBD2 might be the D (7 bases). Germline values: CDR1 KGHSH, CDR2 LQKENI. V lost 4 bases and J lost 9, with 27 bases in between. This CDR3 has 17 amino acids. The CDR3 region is CASSQIPRTSNSGAQYF. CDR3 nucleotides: TGTGCCAGCTCACAGATACCTCGGACTAGTAACTCAGGGGCCCAGTACTTC.

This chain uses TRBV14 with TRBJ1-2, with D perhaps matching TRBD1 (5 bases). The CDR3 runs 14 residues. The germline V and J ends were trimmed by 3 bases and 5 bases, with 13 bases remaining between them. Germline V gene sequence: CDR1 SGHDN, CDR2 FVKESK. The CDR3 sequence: CASSQGGGPYGYTF. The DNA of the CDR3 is TGTGCCAGCAGCCAGGGGGGAGGCCCTTATGGCTACACCTTC.

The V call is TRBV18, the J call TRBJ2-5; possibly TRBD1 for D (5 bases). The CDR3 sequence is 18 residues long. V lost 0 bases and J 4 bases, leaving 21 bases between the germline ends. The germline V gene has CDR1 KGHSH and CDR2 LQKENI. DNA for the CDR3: TGTGCCAGCTCACCACCCGGGCAGGGAAAGGGTTGGCGAGAGACCCAGTACTTC. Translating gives CASSPPGQGKGWRETQYF.

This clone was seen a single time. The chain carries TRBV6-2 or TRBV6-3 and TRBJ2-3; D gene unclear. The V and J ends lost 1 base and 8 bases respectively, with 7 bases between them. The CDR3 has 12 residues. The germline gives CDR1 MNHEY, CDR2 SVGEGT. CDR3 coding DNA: TGTGCCAGCAGTTACTACGAGAGTACGCAGTATTTT. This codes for CASSYYESTQYF.

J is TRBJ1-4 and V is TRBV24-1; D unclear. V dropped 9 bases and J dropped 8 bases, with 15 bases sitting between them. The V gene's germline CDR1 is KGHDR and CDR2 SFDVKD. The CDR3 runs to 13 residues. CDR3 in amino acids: CATARDKGEKLFF. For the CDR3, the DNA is TGTGCCACCGCTCGGGATAAAGGAGAAAAACTGTTTTTT.

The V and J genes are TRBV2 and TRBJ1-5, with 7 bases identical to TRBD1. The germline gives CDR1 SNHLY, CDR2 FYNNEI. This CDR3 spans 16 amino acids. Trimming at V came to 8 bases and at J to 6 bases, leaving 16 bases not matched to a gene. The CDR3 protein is CASPSPGQRPVQPQHF. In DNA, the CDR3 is TGTGCCAGCCCGTCCCCGGGACAGAGGCCGGTTCAGCCCCAGCATTTT.

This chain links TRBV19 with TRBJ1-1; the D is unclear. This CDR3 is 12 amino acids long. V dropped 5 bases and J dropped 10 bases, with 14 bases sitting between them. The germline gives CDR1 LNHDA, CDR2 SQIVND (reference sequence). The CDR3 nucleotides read TGTGCCAGTAGTGGAAACATGGGAGTAGCTTTCTTT. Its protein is CASSGNMGVAFF.

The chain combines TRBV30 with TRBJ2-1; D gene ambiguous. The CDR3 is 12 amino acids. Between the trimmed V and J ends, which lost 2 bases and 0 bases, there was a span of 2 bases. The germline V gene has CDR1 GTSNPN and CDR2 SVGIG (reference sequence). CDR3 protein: CAWSSSYNEQFF. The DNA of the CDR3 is TGTGCCTGGAGTAGCTCCTACAATGAGCAGTTCTTC.

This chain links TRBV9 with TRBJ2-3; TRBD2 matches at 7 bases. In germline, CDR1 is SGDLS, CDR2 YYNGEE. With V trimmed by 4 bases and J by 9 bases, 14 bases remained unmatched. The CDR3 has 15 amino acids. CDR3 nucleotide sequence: TGTGCCAGCAGCCCCCAGGCCTTGGGGGGGGAAACGCAGTATTTT. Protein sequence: CASSPQALGGETQYF.

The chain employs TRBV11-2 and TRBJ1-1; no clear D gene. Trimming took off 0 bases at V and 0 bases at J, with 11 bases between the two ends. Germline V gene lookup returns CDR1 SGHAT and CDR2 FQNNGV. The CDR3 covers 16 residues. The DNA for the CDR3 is TGTGCCAGCAGCTTAGATCGGGTGGGAGTGAACACTGAAGCTTTCTTT. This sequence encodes CASSLDRVGVNTEAFF.

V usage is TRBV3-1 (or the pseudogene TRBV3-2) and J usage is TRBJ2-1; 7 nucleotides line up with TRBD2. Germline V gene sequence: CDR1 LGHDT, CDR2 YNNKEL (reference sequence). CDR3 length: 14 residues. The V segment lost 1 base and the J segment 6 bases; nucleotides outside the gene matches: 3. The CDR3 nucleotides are TGTGCCAGCAGCCAAGGGACTAGTGGCAATGAGCAGTTCTTC. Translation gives CASSQGTSGNEQFF.

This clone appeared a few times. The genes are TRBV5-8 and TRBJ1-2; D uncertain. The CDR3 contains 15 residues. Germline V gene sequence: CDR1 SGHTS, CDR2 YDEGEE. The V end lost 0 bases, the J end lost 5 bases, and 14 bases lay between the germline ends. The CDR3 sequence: CASSLAGVPVYGYTF. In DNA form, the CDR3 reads TGTGCCAGCAGCTTGGCCGGCGTCCCCGTTTATGGCTACACCTTC.

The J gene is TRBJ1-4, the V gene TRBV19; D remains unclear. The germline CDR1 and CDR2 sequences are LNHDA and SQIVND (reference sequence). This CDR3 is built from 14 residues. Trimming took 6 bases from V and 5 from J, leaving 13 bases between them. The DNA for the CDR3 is TGTGCCAGTAGGGGGTTACAGTCGAATGAAAAACTGTTTTTT. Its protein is CASRGLQSNEKLFF.

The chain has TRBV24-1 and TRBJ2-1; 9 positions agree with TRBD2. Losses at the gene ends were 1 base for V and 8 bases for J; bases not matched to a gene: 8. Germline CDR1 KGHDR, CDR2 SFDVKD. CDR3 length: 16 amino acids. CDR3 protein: CATSDLGGRVGDEQFF. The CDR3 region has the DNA TGTGCCACCAGTGATTTAGGCGGGAGGGTTGGGGATGAGCAGTTCTTC.

CDR3 DNA sequence: TGTGCCAGCAGCGGCGGGCCTAATCAGCCCCAGCATTTT. Translation gives CASSGGPNQPQHF. The gene calls are TRBV7-9 and TRBJ1-5; D is undetermined. Per germline, CDR1 SEHNR and CDR2 FQNEAQ (reference sequence). The CDR3 sequence is 13 residues long. The V and J ends lost 5 bases and 4 bases respectively, with 9 bases between them.

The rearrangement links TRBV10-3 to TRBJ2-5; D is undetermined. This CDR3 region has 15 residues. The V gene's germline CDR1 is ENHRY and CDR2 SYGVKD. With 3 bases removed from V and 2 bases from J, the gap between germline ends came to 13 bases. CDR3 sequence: CAISDLKGSQETQYF. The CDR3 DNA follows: TGTGCCATCAGTGATCTTAAGGGCTCTCAAGAGACCCAGTACTTC.

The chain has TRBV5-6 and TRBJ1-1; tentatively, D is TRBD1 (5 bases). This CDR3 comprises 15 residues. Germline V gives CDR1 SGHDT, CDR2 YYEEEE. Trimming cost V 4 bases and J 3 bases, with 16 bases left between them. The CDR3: CASSLSARGDTEAFF. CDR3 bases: TGTGCCAGCAGCCTATCTGCACGGGGGGACACTGAAGCTTTCTTT.

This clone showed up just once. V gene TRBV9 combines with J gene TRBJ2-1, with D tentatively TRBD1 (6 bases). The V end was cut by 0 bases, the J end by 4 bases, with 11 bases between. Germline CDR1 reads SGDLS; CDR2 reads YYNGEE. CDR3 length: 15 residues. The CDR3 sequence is CASSVGTVQYNEQFF. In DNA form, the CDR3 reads TGTGCCAGCAGCGTAGGGACAGTTCAATACAATGAGCAGTTCTTC.

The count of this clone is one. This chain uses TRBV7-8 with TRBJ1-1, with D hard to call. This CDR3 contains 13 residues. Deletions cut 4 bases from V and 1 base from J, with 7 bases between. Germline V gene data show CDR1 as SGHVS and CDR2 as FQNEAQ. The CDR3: CASSSDRNTEAFF. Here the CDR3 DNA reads TGTGCCAGCAGCTCGGATAGGAACACTGAAGCTTTCTTT.

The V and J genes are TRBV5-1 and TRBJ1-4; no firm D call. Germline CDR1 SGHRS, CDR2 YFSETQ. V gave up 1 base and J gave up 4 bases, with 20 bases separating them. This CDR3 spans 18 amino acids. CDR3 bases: TGCGCCAGCAGCTTGATCGCGGGGTCTAGCGCGGTTAATGAAAAACTGTTTTTT. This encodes CASSLIAGSSAVNEKLFF.

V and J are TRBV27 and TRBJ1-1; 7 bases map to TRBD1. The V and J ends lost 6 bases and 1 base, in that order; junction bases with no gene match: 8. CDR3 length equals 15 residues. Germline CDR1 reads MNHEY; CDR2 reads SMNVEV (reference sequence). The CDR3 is CASRRHGTENTEAFF. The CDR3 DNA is TGTGCCAGCAGGCGCCACGGGACAGAGAACACTGAAGCTTTCTTT.

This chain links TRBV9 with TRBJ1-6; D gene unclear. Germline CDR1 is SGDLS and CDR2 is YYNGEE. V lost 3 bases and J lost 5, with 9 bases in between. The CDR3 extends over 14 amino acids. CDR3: CASSAQVNNSPLHF. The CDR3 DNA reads TGTGCCAGCAGCGCCCAGGTCAATAATTCACCCCTCCACTTT.

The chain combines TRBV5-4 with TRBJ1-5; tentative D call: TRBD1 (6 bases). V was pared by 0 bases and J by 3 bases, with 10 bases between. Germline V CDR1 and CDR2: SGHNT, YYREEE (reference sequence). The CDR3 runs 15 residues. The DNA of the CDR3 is TGTGCCAGCAGCTTGGGCCGGGACACCAATCAGCCCCAGCATTTT. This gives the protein CASSLGRDTNQPQHF.